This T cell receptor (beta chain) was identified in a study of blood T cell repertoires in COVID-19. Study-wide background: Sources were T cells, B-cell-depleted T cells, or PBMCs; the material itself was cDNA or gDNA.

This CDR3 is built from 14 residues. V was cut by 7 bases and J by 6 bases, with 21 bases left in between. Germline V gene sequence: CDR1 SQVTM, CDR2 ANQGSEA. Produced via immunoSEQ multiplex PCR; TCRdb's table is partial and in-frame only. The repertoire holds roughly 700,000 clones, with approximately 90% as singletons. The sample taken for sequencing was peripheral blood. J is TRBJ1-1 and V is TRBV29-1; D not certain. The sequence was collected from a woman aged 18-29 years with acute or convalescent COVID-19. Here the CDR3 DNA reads TGCAGCGCTAGACCCGGACTAACGGTCGCTGAAGCTTTCTTT. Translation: CSARPGLTVAEAFF.